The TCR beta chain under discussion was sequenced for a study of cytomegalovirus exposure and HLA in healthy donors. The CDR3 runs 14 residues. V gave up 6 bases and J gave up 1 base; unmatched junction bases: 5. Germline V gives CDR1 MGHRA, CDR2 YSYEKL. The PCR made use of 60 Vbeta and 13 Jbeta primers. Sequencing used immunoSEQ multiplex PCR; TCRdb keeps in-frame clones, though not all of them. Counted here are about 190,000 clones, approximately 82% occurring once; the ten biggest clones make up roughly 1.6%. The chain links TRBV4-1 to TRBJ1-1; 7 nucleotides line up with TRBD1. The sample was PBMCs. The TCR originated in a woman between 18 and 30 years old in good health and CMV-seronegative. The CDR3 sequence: CASRQGQRNTEAFF. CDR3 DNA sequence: TGCGCCAGCAGACAGGGACAGAGGAACACTGAAGCTTTCTTT.